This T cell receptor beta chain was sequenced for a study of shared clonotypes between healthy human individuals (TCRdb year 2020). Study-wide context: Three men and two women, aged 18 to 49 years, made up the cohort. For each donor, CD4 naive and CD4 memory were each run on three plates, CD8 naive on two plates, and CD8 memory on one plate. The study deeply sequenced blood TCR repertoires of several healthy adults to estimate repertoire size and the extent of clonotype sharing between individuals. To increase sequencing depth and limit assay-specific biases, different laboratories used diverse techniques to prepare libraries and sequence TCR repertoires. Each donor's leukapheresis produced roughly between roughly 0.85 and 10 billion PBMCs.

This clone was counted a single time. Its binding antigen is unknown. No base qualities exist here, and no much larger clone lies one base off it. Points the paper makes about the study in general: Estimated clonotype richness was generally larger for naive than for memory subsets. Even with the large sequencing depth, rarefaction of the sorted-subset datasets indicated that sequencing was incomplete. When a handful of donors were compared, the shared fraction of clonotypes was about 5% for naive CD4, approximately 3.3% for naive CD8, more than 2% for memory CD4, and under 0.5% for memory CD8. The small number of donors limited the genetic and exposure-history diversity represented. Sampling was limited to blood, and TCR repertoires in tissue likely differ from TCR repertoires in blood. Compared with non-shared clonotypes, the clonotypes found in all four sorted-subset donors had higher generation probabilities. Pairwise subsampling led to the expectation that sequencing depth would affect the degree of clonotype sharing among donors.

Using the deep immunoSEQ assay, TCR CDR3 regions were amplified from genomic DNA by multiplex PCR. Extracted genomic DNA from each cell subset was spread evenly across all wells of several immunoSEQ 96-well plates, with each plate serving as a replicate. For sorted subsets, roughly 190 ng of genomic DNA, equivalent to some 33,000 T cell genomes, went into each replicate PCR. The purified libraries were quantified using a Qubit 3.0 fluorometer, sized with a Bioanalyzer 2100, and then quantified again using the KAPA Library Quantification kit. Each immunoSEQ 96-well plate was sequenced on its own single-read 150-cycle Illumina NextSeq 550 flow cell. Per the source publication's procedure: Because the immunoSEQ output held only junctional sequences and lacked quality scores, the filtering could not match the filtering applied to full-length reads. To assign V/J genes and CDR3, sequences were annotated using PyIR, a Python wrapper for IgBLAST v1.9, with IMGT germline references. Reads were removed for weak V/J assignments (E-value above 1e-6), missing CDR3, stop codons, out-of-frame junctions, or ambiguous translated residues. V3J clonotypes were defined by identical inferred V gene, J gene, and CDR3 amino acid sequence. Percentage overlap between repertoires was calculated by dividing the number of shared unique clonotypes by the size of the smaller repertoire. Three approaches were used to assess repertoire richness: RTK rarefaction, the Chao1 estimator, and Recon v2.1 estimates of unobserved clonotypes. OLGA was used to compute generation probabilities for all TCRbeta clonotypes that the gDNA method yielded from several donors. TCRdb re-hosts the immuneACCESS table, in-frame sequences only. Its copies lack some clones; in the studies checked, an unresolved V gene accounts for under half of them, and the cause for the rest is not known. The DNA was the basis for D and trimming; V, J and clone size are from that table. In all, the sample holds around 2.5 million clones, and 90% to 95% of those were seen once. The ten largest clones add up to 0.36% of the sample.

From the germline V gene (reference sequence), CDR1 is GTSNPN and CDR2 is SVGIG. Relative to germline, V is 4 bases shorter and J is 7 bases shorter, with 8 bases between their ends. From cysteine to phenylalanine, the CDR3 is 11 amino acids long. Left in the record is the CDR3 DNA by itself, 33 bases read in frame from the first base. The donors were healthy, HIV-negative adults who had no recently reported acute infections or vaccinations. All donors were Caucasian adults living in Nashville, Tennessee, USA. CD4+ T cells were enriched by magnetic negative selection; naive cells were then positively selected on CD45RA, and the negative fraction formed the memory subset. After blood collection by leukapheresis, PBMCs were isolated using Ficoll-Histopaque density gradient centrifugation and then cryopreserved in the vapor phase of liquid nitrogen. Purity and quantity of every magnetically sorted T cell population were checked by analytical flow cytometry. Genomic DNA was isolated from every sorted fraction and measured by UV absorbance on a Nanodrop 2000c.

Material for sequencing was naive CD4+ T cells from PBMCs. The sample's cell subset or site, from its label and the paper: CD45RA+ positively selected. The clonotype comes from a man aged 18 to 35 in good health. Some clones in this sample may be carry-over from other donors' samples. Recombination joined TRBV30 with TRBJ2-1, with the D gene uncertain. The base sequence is TGTGCCTGGATCTACAGAAATGAGCAGTTCTTC. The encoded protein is CAWIYRNEQFF.